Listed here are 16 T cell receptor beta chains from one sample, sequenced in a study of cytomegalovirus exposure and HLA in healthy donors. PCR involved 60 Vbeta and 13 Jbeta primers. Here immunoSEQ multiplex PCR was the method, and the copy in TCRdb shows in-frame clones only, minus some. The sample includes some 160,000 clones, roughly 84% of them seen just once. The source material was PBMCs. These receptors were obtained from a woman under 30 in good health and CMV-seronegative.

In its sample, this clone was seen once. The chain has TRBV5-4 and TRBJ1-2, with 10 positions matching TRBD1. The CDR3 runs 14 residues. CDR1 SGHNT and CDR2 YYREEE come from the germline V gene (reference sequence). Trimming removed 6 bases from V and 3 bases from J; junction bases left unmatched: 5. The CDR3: CASTPDRGYYGYTF. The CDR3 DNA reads TGTGCCAGCACCCCGGACAGGGGGTACTATGGCTACACCTTC. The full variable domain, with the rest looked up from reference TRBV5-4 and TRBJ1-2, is ETGVTQSPTHLIKTRGQQVTLRCSSQSGHNTVSWYQQALGQGPQFIFQYYREEENGRGNFPPRFSGLQFPNYSSELNVNALELDDSALYLCASTPDRGYYGYTFGSGTRLTVV.

Here the CDR3 reads CASRDSPNSPLHF. The CDR3 nucleotides read TGTGCCAGCAGAGACAGCCCTAATTCACCCCTCCACTTT. This chain connects TRBV6-5 to TRBJ1-6; a weak D match, TRBD1 (5 bases). Germline lookup yields CDR1 MNHEY and CDR2 SVGAGI. This CDR3 region has 13 residues. The V end was cut by 6 bases, the J end by 6 bases, with 9 bases between.

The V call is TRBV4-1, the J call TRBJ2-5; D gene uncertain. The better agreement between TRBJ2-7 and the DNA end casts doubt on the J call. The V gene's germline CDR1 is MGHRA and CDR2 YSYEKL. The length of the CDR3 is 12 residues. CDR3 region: CASSQEPYEQYF. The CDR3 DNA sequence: TGCGCCAGCAGCCAAGAACCCTACGAGCAGTACTTC.

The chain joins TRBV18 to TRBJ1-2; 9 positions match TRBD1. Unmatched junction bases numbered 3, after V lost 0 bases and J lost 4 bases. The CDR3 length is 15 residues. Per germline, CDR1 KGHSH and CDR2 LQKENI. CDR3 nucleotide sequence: TGTGCCAGCTCACCACCGGGACAGGGTTCCTATGGCTACACCTTC. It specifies CASSPPGQGSYGYTF.

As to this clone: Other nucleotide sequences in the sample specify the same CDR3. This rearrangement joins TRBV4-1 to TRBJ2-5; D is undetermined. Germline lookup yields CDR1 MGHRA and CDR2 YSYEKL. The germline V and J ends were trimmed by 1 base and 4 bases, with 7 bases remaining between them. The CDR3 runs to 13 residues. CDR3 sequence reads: CASSQGSRETQYF. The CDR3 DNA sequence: TGCGCCAGCAGCCAAGGTTCCCGAGAGACCCAGTACTTC.

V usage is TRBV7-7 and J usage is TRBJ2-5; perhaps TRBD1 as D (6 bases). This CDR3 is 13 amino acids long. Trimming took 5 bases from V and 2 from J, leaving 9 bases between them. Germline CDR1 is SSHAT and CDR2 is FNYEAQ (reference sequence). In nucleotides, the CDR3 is TGTGCCAGCAGCCAAGGGGGACAAGAGACCCAGTACTTC. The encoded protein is CASSQGGQETQYF.

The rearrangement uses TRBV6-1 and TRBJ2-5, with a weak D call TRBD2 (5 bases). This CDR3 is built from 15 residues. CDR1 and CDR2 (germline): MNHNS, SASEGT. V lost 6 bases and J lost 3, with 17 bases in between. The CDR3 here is CASSPGRLYKETQYF. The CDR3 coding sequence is TGTGCCAGCAGCCCTGGGAGACTCTACAAAGAGACCCAGTACTTC.

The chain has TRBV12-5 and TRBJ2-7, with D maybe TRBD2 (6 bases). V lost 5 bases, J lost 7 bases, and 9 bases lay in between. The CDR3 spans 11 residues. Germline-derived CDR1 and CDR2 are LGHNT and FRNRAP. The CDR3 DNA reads TGTGCTAGTGGTACCGCGGGAGAGCAGTACTTC. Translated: CASGTAGEQYF.

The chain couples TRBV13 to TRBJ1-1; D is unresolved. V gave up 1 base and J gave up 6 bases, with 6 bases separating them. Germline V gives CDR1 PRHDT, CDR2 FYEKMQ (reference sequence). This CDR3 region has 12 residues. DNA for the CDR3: TGTGCCAGCAGCTTAGCAGGCCCTGAAGCTTTCTTT. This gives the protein CASSLAGPEAFF.

CDR3 loop: CASSSGQTEAFF. CDR3 bases: TGTGCCAGCAGCTCGGGACAAACTGAAGCTTTCTTT. This chain uses TRBV11-2 with TRBJ1-1, with D possibly matching TRBD1 (6 bases). CDR1 and CDR2 (germline): SGHAT, FQNNGV. The CDR3 consists of 12 residues. V lost 4 bases, J lost 5 bases, and 8 bases lay in between.

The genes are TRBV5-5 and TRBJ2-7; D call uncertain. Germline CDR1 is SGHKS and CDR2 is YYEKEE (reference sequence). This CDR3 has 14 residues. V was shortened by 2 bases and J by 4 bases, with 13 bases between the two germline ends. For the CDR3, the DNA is TGTGCCAGCAGCTTTGACTTGAGTGAATACGAGCAGTACTTC. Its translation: CASSFDLSEYEQYF.

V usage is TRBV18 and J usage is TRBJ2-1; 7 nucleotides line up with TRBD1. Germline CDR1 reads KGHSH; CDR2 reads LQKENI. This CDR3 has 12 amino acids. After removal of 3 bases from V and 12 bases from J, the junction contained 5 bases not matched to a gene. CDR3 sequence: CASSPGQVGQFF. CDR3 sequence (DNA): TGTGCCAGCTCACCCGGACAGGTGGGGCAGTTCTTC.

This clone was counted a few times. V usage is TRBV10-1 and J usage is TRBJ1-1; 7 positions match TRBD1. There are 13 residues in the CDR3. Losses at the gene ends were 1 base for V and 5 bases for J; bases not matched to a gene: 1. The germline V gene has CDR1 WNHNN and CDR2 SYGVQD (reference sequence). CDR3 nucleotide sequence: TGCGCCAGCAGTGAGTTCAGGGGGACTGAAGCTTTCTTT. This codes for CASSEFRGTEAFF.

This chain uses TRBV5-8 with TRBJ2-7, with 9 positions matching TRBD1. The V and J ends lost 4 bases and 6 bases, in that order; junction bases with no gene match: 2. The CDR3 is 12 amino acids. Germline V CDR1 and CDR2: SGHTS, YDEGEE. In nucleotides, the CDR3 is TGTGCCAGCAGCCCGGACAGGGGCGAGCAGTACTTC. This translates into CASSPDRGEQYF.

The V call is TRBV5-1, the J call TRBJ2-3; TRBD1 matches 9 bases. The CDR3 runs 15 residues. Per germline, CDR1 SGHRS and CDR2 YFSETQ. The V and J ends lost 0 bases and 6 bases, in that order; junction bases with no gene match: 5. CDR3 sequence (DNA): TGCGCCAGCAGCTTGGTGGACAGGGGAGGTGATACGCAGTATTTT. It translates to CASSLVDRGGDTQYF.

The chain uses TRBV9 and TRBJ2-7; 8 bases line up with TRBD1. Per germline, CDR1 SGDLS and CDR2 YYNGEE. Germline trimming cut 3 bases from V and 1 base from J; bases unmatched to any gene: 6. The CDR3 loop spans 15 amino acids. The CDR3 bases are TGTGCCAGCAGCGGGGGACAGGACCCTTCCTACGAGCAGTACTTC. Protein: CASSGGQDPSYEQYF. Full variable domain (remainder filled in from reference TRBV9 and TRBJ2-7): DSGVTQTPKHLITATGQRVTLRCSPRSGDLSVYWYQQSLDQGLQFLIQYYNGEERAKGNILERFSAQQFPDLHSELNLSSLELGDSALYFCASSGGQDPSYEQYFGPGTRLTVT.